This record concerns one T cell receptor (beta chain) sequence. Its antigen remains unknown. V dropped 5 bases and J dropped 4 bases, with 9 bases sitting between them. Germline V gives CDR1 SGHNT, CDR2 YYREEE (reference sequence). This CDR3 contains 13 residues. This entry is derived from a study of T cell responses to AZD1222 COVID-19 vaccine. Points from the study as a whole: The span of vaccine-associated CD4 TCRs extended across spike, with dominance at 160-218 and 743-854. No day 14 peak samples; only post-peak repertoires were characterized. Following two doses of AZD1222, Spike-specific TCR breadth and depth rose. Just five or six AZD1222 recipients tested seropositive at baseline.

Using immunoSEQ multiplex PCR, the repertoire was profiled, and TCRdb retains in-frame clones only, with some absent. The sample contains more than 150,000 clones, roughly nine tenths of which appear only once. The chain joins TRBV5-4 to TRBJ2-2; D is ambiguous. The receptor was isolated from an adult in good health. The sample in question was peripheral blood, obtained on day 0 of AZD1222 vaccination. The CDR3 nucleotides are TGTGCCAGCAGGGTACAGCGCACCGGGGAGCTGTTTTTT. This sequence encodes CASRVQRTGELFF.